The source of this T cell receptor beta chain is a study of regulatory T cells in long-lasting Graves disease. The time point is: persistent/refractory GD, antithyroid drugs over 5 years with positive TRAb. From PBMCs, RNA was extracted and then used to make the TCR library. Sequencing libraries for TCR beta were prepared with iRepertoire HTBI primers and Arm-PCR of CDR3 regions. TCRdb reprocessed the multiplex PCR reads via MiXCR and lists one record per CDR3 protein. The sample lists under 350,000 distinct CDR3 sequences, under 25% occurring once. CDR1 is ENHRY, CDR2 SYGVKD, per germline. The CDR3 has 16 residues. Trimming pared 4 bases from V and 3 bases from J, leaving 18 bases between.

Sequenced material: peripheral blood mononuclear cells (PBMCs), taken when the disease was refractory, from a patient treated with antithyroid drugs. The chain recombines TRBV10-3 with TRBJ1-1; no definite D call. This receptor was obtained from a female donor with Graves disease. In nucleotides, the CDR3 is TGTGCCATCAGTGGCGCCCCAAAGACACCGTACACTGAAGCTTTCTTT. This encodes CAISGAPKTPYTEAFF.